This T cell receptor (beta chain) was documented in a study of blood T cell repertoires in COVID-19. Across the study: Both acute and convalescent COVID-19 samples were obtained from the United States, Italy and Spain. The analysed material was cDNA or gDNA that came from T cells, B-cell-depleted T cells, or PBMCs.

In the source study's methods: Estimates of nucleated cell counts were drawn from the amplification of reference gene primers. Method: immunoSEQ multiplex PCR; TCRdb's copy keeps in-frame clones and lacks some. D and trimming come from the DNA, and the V and J calls and clone size come from that table. In the table there are hundreds of thousands of clones, over 75% of which are singletons. The TCR was taken from a human donor in a cohort sampled during active COVID-19. Material: peripheral blood.

In DNA form, the CDR3 reads TGTGCCAGCAGCTTATATACTTATGGCAGACTACTGACTGAAGCTTTCTTT. Its protein product is CASSLYTYGRLLTEAFF. J is TRBJ1-1 and V is TRBV7-3; the D is unclear. V lost 2 bases and J lost 5, with 21 bases in between. This CDR3 spans 17 amino acids. Germline V lookup: CDR1 SGHTA, CDR2 FQGTGA.